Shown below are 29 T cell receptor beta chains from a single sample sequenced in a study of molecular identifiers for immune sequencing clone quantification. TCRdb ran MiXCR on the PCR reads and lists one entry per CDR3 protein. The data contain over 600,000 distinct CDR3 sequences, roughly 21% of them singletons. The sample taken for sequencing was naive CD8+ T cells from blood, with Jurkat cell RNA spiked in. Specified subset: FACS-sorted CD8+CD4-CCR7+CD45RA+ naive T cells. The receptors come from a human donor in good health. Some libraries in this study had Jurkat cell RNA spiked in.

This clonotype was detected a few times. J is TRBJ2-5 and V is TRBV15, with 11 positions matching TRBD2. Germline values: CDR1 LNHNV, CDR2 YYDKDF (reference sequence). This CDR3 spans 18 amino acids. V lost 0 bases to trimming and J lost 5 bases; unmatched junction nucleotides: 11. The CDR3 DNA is TGTGCCACCAGCAGAGATGGGGTGGCTAGCGGGGGGACGGAGACCCAGTACTTC. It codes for CATSRDGVASGGTETQYF.

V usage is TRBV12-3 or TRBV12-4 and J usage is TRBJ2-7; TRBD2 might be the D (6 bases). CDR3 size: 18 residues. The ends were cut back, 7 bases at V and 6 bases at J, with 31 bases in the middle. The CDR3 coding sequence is TGTGCCAGCATTAAGGCAGGACTACGGCCGAGGTTACCCCCCGAGCAGTACTTC. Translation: CASIKAGLRPRLPPEQYF.

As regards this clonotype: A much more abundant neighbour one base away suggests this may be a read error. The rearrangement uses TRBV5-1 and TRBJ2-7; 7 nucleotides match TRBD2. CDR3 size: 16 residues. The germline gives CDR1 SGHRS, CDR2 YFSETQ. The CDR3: CVSSSLAGTFSYEQYF. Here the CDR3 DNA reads TGCGTCAGCAGCTCCTTAGCGGGCACCTTCTCCTACGAGCAGTACTTC.

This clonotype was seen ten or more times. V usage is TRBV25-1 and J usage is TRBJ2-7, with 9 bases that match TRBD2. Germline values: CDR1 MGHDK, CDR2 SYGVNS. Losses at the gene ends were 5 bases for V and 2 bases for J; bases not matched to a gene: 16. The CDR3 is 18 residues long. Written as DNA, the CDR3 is TGTGCCAGCAGTCTCCCCGGGCCGAGCGGGGGGATTGCCTACGAGCAGTACTTC. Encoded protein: CASSLPGPSGGIAYEQYF.

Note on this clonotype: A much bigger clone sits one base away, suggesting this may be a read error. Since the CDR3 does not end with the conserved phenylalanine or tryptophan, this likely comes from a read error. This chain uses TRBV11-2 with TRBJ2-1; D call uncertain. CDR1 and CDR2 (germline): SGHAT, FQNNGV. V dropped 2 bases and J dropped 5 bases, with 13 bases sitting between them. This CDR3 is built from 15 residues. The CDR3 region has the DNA TGTGCCAGCAGCTTATGGCCTCCAACCCACAATGAGCAGTTCTCC. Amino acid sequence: CASSLWPPTHNEQFS.

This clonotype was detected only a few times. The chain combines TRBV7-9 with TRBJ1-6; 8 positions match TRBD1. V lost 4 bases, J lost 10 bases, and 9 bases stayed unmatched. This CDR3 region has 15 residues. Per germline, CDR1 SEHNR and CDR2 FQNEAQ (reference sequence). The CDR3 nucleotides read TGTGCCAGCAGCTCCCCGGACAGGGTTTTGTCACCCCTCCACTTT. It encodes CASSSPDRVLSPLHF. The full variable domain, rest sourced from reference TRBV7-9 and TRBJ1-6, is DTGVSQNPRHKITKRGQNVTFRCDPISEHNRLYWYRQTLGQGPEFLTYFQNEAQLEKSRLLSDRFSAERPKGSFSTLEIQRTEQGDSAMYLCASSSPDRVLSPLHFGNGTRLTVT.

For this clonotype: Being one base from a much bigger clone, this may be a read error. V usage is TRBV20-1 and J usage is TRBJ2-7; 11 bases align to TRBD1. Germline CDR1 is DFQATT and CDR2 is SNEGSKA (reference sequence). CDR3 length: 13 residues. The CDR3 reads CSVGQGADYGQYF. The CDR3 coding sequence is TGCAGTGTAGGACAGGGGGCTGATTACGGGCAGTACTTC.

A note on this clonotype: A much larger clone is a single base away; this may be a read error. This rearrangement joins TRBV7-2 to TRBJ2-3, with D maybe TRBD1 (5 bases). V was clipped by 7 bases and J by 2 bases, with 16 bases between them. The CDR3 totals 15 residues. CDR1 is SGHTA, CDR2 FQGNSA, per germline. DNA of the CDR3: TGTGCCAGCACAGGCCATCAGGGTTTCACAGATACGCAGTATTTT. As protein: CASTGHQGFTDTQYF.

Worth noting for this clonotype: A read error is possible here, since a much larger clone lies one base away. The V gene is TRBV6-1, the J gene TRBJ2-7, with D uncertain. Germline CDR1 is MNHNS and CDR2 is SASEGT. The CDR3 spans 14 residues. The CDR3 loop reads CASSEVSGNYEQSF. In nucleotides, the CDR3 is TGTGCCAGCAGTGAAGTGAGTGGGAACTACGAGCAGTCCTTC.

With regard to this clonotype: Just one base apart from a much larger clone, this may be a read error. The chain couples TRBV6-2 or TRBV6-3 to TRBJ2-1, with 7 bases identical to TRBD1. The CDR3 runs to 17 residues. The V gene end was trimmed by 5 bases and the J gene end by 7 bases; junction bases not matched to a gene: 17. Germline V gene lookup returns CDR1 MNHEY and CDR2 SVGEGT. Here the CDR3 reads CASSPRRTGLIGNEQFF. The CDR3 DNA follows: TGTGCCAGCAGTCCAAGGCGGACAGGCTTGATTGGGAATGAGCAGTTCTTC.

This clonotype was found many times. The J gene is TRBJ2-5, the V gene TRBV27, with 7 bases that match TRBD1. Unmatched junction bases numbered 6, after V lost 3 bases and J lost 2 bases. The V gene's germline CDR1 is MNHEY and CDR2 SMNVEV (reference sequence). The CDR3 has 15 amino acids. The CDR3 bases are TGTGCCAGCAGTTTTGTCTGGGGACAGCAAGAGACCCAGTACTTC. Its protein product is CASSFVWGQQETQYF.

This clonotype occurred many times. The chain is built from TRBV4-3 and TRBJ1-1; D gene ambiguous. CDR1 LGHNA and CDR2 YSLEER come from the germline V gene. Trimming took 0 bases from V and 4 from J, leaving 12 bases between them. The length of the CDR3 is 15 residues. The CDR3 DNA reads TGCGCCAGCAGCCAAGATATGGGTTCTAGCACTGAAGCTTTCTTT. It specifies CASSQDMGSSTEAFF.

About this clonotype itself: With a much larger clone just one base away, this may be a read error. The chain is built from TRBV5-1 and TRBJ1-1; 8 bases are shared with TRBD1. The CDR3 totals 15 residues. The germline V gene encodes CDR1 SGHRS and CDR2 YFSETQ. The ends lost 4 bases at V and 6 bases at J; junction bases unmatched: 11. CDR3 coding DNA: TGCGCCAGCAGCCAAACGGGACAGGCTGACCCTGAAGCTTTCTTT. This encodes CASSQTGQADPEAFF. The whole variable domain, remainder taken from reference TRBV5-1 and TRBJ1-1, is KAGVTQTPRYLIKTRGQQVTLSCSPISGHRSVSWYQQTPGQGLQFLFEYFSETQRNKGNFPGRFSGRQFSNSRSEMNVSTLELGDSALYLCASSQTGQADPEAFFGQGTRLTVV.

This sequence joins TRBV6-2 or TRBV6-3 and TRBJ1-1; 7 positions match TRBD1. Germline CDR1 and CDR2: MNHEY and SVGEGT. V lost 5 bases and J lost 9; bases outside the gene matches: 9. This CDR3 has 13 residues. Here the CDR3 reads CASSPGDSSQAFF. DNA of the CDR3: TGTGCCAGCAGTCCCGGGGACAGCTCGCAAGCTTTCTTT.

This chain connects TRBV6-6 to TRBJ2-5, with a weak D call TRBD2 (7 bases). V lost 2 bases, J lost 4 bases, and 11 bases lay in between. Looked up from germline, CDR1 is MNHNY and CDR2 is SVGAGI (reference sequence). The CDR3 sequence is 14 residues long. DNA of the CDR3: TGTGCCAGCAGTTACGGGGGGGCATTAGAGACCCAGTACTTC. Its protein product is CASSYGGALETQYF.

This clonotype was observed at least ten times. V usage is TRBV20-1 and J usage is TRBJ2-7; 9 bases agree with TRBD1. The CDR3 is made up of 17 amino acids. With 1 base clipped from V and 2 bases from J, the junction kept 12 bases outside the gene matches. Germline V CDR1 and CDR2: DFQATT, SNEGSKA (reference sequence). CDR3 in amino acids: CSARAPLVGQGPYEQYF. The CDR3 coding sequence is TGCAGTGCTAGAGCACCCTTAGTAGGACAGGGGCCCTACGAGCAGTACTTC.

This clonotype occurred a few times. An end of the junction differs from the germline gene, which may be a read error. The CDR3 nucleotides read TGTGCCAGCAATTTATTCCCAGGGATAGAGACCCAGTACTTC. Translating gives CASNLFPGIETQYF. This rearrangement joins TRBV27 to TRBJ2-5; D may be TRBD1 (5 bases). The CDR3 is made up of 14 amino acids. In germline, CDR1 is MNHEY, CDR2 SMNVEV (reference sequence).

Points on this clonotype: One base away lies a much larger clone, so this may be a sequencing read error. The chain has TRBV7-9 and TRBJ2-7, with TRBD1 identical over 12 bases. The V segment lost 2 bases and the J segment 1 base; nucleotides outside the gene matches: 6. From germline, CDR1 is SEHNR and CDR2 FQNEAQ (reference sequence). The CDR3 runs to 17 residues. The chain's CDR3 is CASSLRGTGGDSYEQYF. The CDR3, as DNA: TGTGCCAGCAGCTTACGGGGGACAGGGGGCGATTCCTACGAGCAGTACTTC. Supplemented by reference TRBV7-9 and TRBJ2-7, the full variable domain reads DTGVSQNPRHKITKRGQNVTFRCDPISEHNRLYWYRQTLGQGPEFLTYFQNEAQLEKSRLLSDRFSAERPKGSFSTLEIQRTEQGDSAMYLCASSLRGTGGDSYEQYFGPGTRLTVT.

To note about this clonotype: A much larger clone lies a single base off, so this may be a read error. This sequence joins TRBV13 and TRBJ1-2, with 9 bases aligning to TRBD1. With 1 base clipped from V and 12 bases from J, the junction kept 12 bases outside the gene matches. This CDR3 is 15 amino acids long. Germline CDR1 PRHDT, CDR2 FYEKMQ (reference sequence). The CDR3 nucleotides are TGTGCCAGCAGCTTAGAGGGCAACAGGGGGCTCGGCCACACCTTC. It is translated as CASSLEGNRGLGHTF.

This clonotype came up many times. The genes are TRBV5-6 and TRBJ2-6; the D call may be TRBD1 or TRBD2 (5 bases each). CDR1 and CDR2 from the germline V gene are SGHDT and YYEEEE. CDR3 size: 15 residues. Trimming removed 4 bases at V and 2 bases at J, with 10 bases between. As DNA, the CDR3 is TGTGCCAGCAGCCTGGGGGTAGCTGGGGCCAACGTCCTGACTTTC. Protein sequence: CASSLGVAGANVLTF.

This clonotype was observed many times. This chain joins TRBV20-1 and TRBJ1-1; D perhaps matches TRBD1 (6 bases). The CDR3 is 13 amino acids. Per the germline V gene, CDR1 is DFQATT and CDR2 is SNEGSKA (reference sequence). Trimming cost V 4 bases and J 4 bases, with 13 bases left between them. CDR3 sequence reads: CSATFDRTTEAFF. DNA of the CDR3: TGCAGTGCTACCTTCGACAGGACCACTGAAGCTTTCTTT.

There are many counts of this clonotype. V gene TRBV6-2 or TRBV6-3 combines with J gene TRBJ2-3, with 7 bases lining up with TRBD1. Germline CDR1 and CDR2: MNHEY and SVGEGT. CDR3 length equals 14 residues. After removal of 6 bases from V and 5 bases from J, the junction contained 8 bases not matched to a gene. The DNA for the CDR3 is TGTGCCAGCAGCCCTCAGACAGGGTTAGATACGCAGTATTTT. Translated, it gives CASSPQTGLDTQYF.

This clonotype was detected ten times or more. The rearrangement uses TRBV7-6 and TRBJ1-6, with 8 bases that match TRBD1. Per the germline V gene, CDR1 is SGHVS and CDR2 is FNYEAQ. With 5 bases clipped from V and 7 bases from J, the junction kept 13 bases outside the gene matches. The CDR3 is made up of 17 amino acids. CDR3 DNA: TGTGCCAGCAGCACTATAACCGACAGGGGAAAGAATTCACCCCTCCACTTT. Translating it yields CASSTITDRGKNSPLHF.

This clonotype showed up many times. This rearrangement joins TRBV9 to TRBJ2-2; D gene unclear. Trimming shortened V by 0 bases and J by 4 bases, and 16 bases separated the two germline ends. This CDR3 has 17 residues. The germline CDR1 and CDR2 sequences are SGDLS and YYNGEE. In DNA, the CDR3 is TGTGCCAGCAGCGTAGCTCTTGGTCGGTTGAGCACCGGGGAGCTGTTTTTT. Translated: CASSVALGRLSTGELFF.

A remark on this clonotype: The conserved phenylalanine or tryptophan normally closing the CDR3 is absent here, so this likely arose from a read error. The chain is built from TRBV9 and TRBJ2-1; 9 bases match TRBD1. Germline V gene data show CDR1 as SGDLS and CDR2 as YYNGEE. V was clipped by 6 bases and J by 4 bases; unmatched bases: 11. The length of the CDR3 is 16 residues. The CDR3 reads CASTYRTGAGYNEQFS. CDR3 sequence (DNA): TGTGCCAGCACATACCGGACAGGGGCCGGGTACAATGAGCAGTTCTCC.

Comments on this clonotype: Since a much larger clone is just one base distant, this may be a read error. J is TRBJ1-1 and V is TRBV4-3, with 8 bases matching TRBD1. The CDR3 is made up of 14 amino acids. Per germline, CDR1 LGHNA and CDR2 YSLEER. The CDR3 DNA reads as TGCGCCAGCAGCCTAGGGACAGGCGTATCTGAAGCTCTCTTT. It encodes CASSLGTGVSEALF.

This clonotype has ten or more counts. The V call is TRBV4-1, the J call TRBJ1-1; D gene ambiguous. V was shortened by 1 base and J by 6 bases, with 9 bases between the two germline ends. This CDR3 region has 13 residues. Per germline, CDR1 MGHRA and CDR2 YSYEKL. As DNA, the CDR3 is TGCGCCAGCAGCCAAGGGCCTGCCCCTGAAGCTTTCTTT. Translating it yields CASSQGPAPEAFF.

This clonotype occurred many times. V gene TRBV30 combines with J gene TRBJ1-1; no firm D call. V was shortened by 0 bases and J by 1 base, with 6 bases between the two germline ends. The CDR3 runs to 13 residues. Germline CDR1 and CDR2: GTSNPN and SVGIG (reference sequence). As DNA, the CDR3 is TGTGCCTGGAGTGTACTGGAGAACACTGAAGCTTTCTTT. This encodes CAWSVLENTEAFF.

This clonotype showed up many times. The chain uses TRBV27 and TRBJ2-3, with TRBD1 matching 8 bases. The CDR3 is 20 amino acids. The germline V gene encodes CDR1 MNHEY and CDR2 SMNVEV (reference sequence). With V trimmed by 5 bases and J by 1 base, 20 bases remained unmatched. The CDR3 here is CASSPYNALRTGIGTDTQYF. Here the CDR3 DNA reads TGTGCCAGCAGTCCGTATAATGCCCTGAGGACAGGGATTGGCACAGATACGCAGTATTTT.